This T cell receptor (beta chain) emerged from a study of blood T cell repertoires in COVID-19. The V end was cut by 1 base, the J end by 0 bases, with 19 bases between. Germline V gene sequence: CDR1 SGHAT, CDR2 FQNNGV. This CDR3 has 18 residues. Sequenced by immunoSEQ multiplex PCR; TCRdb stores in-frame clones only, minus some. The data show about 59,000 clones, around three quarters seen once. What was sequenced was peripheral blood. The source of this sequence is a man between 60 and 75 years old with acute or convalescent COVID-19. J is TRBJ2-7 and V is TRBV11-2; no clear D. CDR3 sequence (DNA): TGTGCCAGCAGCTTAGGCTCCCCCCTCGGCGGTAGCTCCTACGAGCAGTACTTC. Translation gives CASSLGSPLGGSSYEQYF.